This is a list of T cell receptor beta chains from one sample in a study of OX40 agonist ivuxolimab in advanced cancers. This table comes from immunoSEQ multiplex PCR, and its TCRdb copy is limited to in-frame clones, with some not included. The sample has about 150,000 clones, roughly 94% seen once. The sequencing used CD4+ or CD8+ T cells sorted from blood, collected in a trial of the OX40 agonist ivuxolimab. These receptors were obtained from an adult with an advanced solid tumor such as melanoma, head and neck, liver or kidney cancer. Both conserved end residues are part of each CDR3. A D gene is named only where the DNA matches it firmly. Clone size is stated in some rows and not others, as once, few, many or a class when expanded.

v_gene,j_gene,len,d_gene,abundance,CDR3nt,CDR3aa
TRBV9,TRBJ2-3,12,.,.,TGTGCCAGCAGCGTAGGTGCAGATACGCAGTATTTT,CASSVGADTQYF
TRBV11-2,TRBJ1-1,15,TRBD1,.,TGTGCCAGCAGCTCCCTGACAGGGGGGCGCGGTGAAGCTTTCTTT,CASSSLTGGRGEAFF
TRBV25-1,TRBJ2-7,13,TRBD1,.,TGTGCCAGCAGTGGGACAGGGTACTACGAGCAGTACTTC,CASSGTGYYEQYF
TRBV5-1,TRBJ2-7,15,.,.,TGCGCCAGCAACCCACAGGGCATACCTCCCTACGAGCAGTACTTC,CASNPQGIPPYEQYF
TRBV18,TRBJ1-5,15,.,few,TGTGCCAGCTCACCACCGTCTGGGGAGGGTCAGCCCCAGCATTTT,CASSPPSGEGQPQHF
TRBV7-9,TRBJ2-7,15,.,.,TGTGCCAGCAGCCCCAAGCGGCTAGCCCTATACGAGCAGTACTTC,CASSPKRLALYEQYF
TRBV28,TRBJ1-5,16,.,.,TGTGCCAGCAGTTACCCTAGGACAGCACTAAATCAGCCCCAGCATTTT,CASSYPRTALNQPQHF
TRBV18,TRBJ2-7,15,TRBD2,.,TGTGCCAGCTCACCGACTAGCGGGGGGGCCTACGAGCAGTACTTC,CASSPTSGGAYEQYF
TRBV5-8,TRBJ1-1,15,.,.,TGTGCCAGCAGCCCTCGGGTGGGACTGAACACTGAAGCTTTCTTT,CASSPRVGLNTEAFF
TRBV28,TRBJ1-5,14,.,.,TGTGCCAGCAGTTTAAATACGGGGCGAGCGCCCCAGCATTTT,CASSLNTGRAPQHF